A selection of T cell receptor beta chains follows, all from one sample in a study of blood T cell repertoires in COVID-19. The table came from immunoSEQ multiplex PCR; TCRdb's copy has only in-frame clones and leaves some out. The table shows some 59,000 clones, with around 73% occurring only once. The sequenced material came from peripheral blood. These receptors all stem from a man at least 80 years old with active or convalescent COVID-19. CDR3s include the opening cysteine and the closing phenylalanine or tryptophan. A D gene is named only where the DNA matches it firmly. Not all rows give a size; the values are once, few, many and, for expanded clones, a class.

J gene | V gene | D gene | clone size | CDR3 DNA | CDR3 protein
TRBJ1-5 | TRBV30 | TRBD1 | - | TGTGCCTGCATCAAAAATTCCGGGACAGCCGATAGCAATCAGCCCCAGCATTTT | CACIKNSGTADSNQPQHF
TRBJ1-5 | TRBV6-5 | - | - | TGTGCCAGCAGTTCCAGGGACAATCAGCCCCAGCATTTT | CASSSRDNQPQHF
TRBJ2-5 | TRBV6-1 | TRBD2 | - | TGTGCCAGCAGTGAAGTGGGGGGGGGTCAAGAGACCCAGTACTTC | CASSEVGGGQETQYF
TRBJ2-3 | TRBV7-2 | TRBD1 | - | TGTGCCAGCAGCATGCGGACAGGGGGCAGGGCAGATACGCAGTATTTT | CASSMRTGGRADTQYF
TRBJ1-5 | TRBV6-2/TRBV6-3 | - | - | TGTGCCAGCAGTTACGGACAGCATAATCAGCCCCAGCATTTT | CASSYGQHNQPQHF
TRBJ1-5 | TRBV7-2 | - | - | TGTGCCAGCAGCTTTGAGGCTGGACAGCCCCAGCATTTT | CASSFEAGQPQHF
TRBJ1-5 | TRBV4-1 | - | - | TGCGCCAGCAGCCAAGATTCGGTCAAGGGGTATCAGCCCCAGCATTTT | CASSQDSVKGYQPQHF
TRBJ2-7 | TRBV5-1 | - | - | TGCGCCAGCAGGTCTGACATAAGCTCCTACGAGCAGTACTTC | CASRSDISSYEQYF
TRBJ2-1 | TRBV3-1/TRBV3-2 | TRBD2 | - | TGTGCCAGCAGCTATTGGACTAGCGGGGGGGCCAGGGATGAACAGTTCTTC | CASSYWTSGGARDEQFF
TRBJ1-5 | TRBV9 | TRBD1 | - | TGTGCCAGCAGTACAGGGGGAGTTCAGCCCCAGCATTTT | CASSTGGVQPQHF
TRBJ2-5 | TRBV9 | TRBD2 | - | TGTGCCAGCAGCGTAGATAGCGGGAGTCGGGAGACCCAGTACTTC | CASSVDSGSRETQYF
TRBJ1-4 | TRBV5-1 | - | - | TGCGCCAGCAGCTTTCTATCGGCGGGCCCATCGTATGAAAAACTGTTTTTT | CASSFLSAGPSYEKLFF
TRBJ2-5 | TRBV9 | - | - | TGTGCCAGCAGTGACCCTGGGGGGGCGGGAAACTTCGAGCGCGGGGAGACCCAGTACTTC | CASSDPGGAGNFERGETQYF
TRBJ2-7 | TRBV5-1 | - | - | TGCGCCAGCAGCAGTGGGACACCACTCCCCTACGAGCAGTACTTC | CASSSGTPLPYEQYF
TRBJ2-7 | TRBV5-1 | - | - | TGCGCCAGCAGCTTAACAGTCTCCTACGAGCAGTACTTC | CASSLTVSYEQYF
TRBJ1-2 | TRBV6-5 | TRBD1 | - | TGTGCCAGCGTTTCCGGGACAGGGAACTATGGCTACACCTTC | CASVSGTGNYGYTF
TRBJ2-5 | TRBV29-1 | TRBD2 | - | TGCAGCGTTACGGGGGGGGAGGAGACCCAGTACTTC | CSVTGGEETQYF
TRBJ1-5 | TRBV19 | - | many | TGTGCCAGTAGTATATTCAGGGGAAGCAATCAGCCCCAGCATTTT | CASSIFRGSNQPQHF
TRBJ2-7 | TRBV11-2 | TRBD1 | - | TGTGCCAGCAGTTTCGGGACAGCTTCCTACGAGCAGTACTTC | CASSFGTASYEQYF
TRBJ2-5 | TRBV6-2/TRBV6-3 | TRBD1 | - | TGTGCCAGCAGTTACTCGAGGGGGACAGAACTAGGGGAGACCCAGTACTTC | CASSYSRGTELGETQYF
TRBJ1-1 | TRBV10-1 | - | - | TGCGCCAGCAGACAGGGCACTGAAGCTTTCTTT | CASRQGTEAFF
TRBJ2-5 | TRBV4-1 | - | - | TGCGCCGGCAACTTACAGAGGACCCAGTACTTC | CAGNLQRTQYF
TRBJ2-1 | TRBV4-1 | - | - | TGCGCCAGCAGCCAAGCGCGGATCATCCCTCTCGGTGAGCAGTTCTTC | CASSQARIIPLGEQFF